The clone carrying this T cell receptor (beta chain) was detected once. The data derive from a study of T cell changes during pregnancy in multiple sclerosis. The CDR3 spans 14 residues. With 5 bases clipped from V and 2 bases from J, the junction kept 2 bases outside the gene matches. Per the germline V gene, CDR1 is PRHDT and CDR2 is FYEKMQ (reference sequence). TCRdb's copy holds only in-frame clones and misses some; the assay was immunoSEQ multiplex PCR. The table has tens of thousands of clones, about 91% seen once; the top ten hold about 5.8%. The receptor comes from a female donor with multiple sclerosis, enrolled in a pregnancy study. The chain links TRBV13 to TRBJ1-3; 8 bases align to TRBD1. The sequencing used CD8+ T cells from peripheral blood mononuclear cells, collected before pregnancy. This CDR3 reads CASSPTGAGNTIYF. CDR3 DNA: TGTGCCAGCAGCCCGACAGGGGCTGGAAACACCATATATTTT.